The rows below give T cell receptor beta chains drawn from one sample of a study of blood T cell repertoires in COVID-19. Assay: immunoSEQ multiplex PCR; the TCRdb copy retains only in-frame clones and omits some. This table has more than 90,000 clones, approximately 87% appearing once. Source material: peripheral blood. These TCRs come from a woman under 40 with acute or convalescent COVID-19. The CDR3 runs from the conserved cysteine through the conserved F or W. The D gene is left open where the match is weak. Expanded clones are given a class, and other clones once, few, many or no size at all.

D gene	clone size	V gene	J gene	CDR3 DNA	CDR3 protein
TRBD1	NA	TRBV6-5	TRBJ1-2	TGTGCCAGCAGCCGGACAGGGAGGGTTTATGGCTACACCTTC	CASSRTGRVYGYTF
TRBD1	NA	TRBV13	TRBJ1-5	TGTGCCAGCAGCTCGGGGGGACAGGGGCCTAATCAGCCCCAGCATTTT	CASSSGGQGPNQPQHF
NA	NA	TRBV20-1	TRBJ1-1	TGCAGTGTTGGCATAATACCTGAAGCTTTCTTT	CSVGIIPEAFF
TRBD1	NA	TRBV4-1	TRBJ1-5	TGCGCCAGCAGCCTCCCGGACAGGGGCAATCAGCCCCAGCATTTT	CASSLPDRGNQPQHF
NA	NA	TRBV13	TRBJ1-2	TGTGCCAGCAGCTTAGAGGCAGGGAACTATGGCTACACCTTC	CASSLEAGNYGYTF
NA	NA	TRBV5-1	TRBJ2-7	TGCGCCAGCAGCAGACTCTCCCCACTCGAGCAGTACTTC	CASSRLSPLEQYF
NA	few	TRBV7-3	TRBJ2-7	TGTGCCAGCAGCTTAAGTTACGGCTACGAGCAGTACTTC	CASSLSYGYEQYF
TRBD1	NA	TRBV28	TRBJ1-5	TGTGCCAGCAGCCTCCCGACAGGGATCAATCAGCCCCAGCATTTT	CASSLPTGINQPQHF
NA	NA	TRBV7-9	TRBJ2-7	TGTGCCAGCAGCTTAGGTCAGGGATCCCCCTACGAGCAGTACTTC	CASSLGQGSPYEQYF
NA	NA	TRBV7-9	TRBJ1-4	TGTGCCAGCAGCCTAGCCGGAGAACTGTTTTTT	CASSLAGELFF
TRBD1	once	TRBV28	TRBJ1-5	TGTGCCAGCAGCTCCTCGGGACAGGTTGAATATAGCAATCAGCCCCAGCATTTT	CASSSSGQVEYSNQPQHF
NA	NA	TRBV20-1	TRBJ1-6	TGCAGTGCCAAACTCCTGGCCCTCCACTTT	CSAKLLALHF
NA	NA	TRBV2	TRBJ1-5	TGTGCCAGCAGGATTGACAGAGTGATCAATCAGCCCCAGCATTTT	CASRIDRVINQPQHF
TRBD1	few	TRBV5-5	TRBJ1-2	TGTGCCAGCACCATGACAGGGCGAGGCTACACCTTC	CASTMTGRGYTF
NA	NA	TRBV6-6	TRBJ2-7	TGTGCCAGCAGACCACCCAACCCTACAGGGAACGAGCAGTACTTC	CASRPPNPTGNEQYF
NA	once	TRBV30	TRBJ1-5	TGTGCCTGGAGCAATAGCAATCAGCCCCAGCATTTT	CAWSNSNQPQHF
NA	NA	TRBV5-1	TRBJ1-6	TGCGCCAGCAGCCCGACCCGGGGGAGCTCCTATAATTCACCCCTCCACTTT	CASSPTRGSSYNSPLHF
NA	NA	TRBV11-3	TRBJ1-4	TGTGCCAGCAGCCTGACAGGAGTTAATGAAAAACTGTTTTTT	CASSLTGVNEKLFF
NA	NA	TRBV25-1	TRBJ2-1	TGTGCCAGCAGTGACGGCCTTAGGAGCTACAATGAGCAGTTCTTC	CASSDGLRSYNEQFF
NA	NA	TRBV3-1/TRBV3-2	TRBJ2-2	TGTGCCAGCAGCCAAGTTCTGGGGGGGAACACCGGGGAGCTGTTTTTT	CASSQVLGGNTGELFF
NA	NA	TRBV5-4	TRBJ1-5	TGTGCCAGCAGCAAAACACAGGGACCTCAGCCCCAGCATTTT	CASSKTQGPQPQHF
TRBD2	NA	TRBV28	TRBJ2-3	TGTGCCAGCAGCAGGACTAGCGGGGGCGCTGATACGCAGTATTTT	CASSRTSGGADTQYF